This T cell receptor beta chain was observed in a study of T cells expressing NK-cell markers. Study overall: Just one sequenced donor of eight was HCMV-seronegative, while seven were seropositive. Study-level findings and limits: Researchers report these clonotypes also headed the CD3+CD56-NKG2C+ fraction in several donors.

CDR1 SEHNR and CDR2 FQNEAQ come from the germline V gene (reference sequence). The CDR3 runs 14 residues. No DNA is given; TCRdb re-called the 5' RACE reads and lists each CDR3 protein once. The sample includes about 390,000 distinct CDR3 sequences. With regard to this clonotype: Its specificity is unknown.

Sample: blood T cells: a sorted CD56 or NKG2C T cell subset, CD4+ or CD8+ T cells, or bulk PBMC T cells (not recorded which). The origin of this receptor is a woman aged 45 to 65 in good health. This chain links TRBV7-9 with TRBJ1-5; without DNA, the TCRdb call of TRBD1 cannot be checked. CDR3 sequence: CASSRGQSNQPQHF.